Presented here are 16 T cell receptor beta chains from one specimen sequenced in a study of CD8+CD57+ T cells in acquired aplastic anemia. Sequencing was done on patients that had shown CD8+CD57+ cell expansion by flow cytometry. CDR3 and TCR beta VDJ profiling relied on genomic DNA as the template. TCRdb re-analysed the reads in MiXCR, keeping a single row per CDR3 protein. The sample carries around 430,000 distinct CDR3 sequences, around a third recorded once. The specimen sequenced was sorted CD4+, CD8+, or CD8+CD57+ T cells (not recorded which) from PBMCs. All receptors come from a human donor with aplastic anemia.

The V call is TRBV20-1, the J call TRBJ2-3, with TRBD2 matching 8 bases. Germline CDR1 DFQATT, CDR2 SNEGSKA (reference sequence). V lost 5 bases to trimming and J lost 0 bases; unmatched junction nucleotides: 7. The CDR3 is made up of 15 amino acids. CDR3 in DNA: TGCAGTGCTCGTAGGGCTAGCGGGAGCACAGATACGCAGTATTTT. It translates to CSARRASGSTDTQYF.

This clonotype was found a few times. The J gene is TRBJ1-1, the V gene TRBV2; D perhaps matches TRBD1 (5 bases). V was pared by 6 bases and J by 11 bases, with 13 bases between. This CDR3 is 11 amino acids long. The germline V gene encodes CDR1 SNHLY and CDR2 FYNNEI. The CDR3 is CASRGAGRAFF. The CDR3 coding sequence is TGTGCCAGCAGAGGGGCAGGACGCGCTTTCTTT.

A word on this clonotype: At one boundary the junction diverges from the germline segment, which might be a read error. J is TRBJ1-3 and V is TRBV9; D not certain. The CDR3 is 15 amino acids. Germline assignment: CDR1 SGDLS and CDR2 YYNGEE. The CDR3 reads CASSVAGNSGITIYF. CDR3 in DNA: TGTGCCAGCAGCGTAGCGGGAAACTCTGGAATCACCATATATTTT.

In this sample, this clonotype turned up a few times. V usage is TRBV20-1 and J usage is TRBJ2-1, with TRBD2 identical over 8 bases. Germline V lookup: CDR1 DFQATT, CDR2 SNEGSKA (reference sequence). Trimming removed 6 bases from V and 7 bases from J; junction bases left unmatched: 5. CDR3 length equals 12 residues. The CDR3 protein is CSAGRGGNEQFF. CDR3 DNA sequence: TGCAGTGCGGGACGGGGGGGGAATGAGCAGTTCTTC.

This clonotype was counted only a few times. This chain uses TRBV19 with TRBJ2-3; D perhaps matches TRBD1 (5 bases). Germline V lookup: CDR1 LNHDA, CDR2 SQIVND (reference sequence). Trimming left V 2 bases short and J 1 base short, with 10 bases between. This CDR3 has 15 amino acids. This chain's CDR3 is CASSITGDGTDTQYF. CDR3 nucleotide sequence: TGTGCCAGTAGTATAACAGGAGATGGCACAGATACGCAGTATTTT.

Notes on this clonotype: This could be a read error, since a much larger clone is one nucleotide away. The chain couples TRBV20-1 to TRBJ2-7; the D gene is possibly TRBD2 (5 bases). The germline V gene encodes CDR1 DFQATT and CDR2 SNEGSKA (reference sequence). This CDR3 comprises 13 residues. The CDR3 here is CSAIRLAFNERYF. The CDR3 bases are TGCAGTGCGATTCGCCTAGCTTTCAACGAGCGGTACTTC.

The chain couples TRBV25-1 to TRBJ2-7; possibly TRBD1 or TRBD2 for D (6 bases each). CDR3 length: 12 residues. Germline assignment: CDR1 MGHDK and CDR2 SYGVNS. V dropped 7 bases and J dropped 4 bases, with 11 bases sitting between them. CDR3 residues: CASTGGTYEQYF. For the CDR3, the DNA is TGTGCCAGCACCGGGGGCACGTACGAGCAGTACTTC.

For this clonotype: Germline is not matched at one junction end, which may reflect a read error. V is TRBV11-1 and J is TRBJ2-1; TRBD2 matches at 14 bases. The CDR3 has 15 amino acids. The germline CDR1 and CDR2 sequences are SGHAT and FQDESV (reference sequence). CDR3 sequence (DNA): TGTGCCAGCAGCTCGGGACTAGCGGGGGAAGTTGAGCAGTCCTTC. Its protein product is CASSSGLAGEVEQSF.

The chain carries TRBV3-1 and TRBJ1-1; D uncertain. This CDR3 is 12 amino acids long. V lost 1 base and J 10 bases, leaving 10 bases between the germline ends. Germline assignment: CDR1 LGHDT and CDR2 YNNKEL (reference sequence). This CDR3 reads CASSQGTLGAFF. The CDR3 region has the DNA TGTGCCAGCAGCCAAGGAACACTTGGAGCTTTCTTT. The variable domain in full, completed from reference TRBV3-1 and TRBJ1-1, reads DTAVSQTPKYLVTQMGNDKSIKCEQNLGHDTMYWYKQDSKKFLKIMFSYNNKELIINETVPNRFSPKSPDKAHLNLHINSLELGDSAVYFCASSQGTLGAFFGQGTRLTVV.

V gene TRBV20-1 combines with J gene TRBJ1-1; no clear D. In germline, CDR1 is DFQATT, CDR2 SNEGSKA (reference sequence). The V end lost 4 bases, the J end lost 2 bases, and 8 bases lay between the germline ends. The CDR3 spans 12 residues. The CDR3 DNA reads as TGCAGTGCTAATGAGGGAAACACTGAAGCTTTCTTT. As protein: CSANEGNTEAFF.

The V gene is TRBV10-3, the J gene TRBJ2-2, with unresolved D. Germline V gene lookup returns CDR1 ENHRY and CDR2 SYGVKD. V gave up 10 bases and J gave up 0 bases, with 12 bases separating them. The CDR3 runs 14 residues. The CDR3 sequence: CASLGRTNTGELFF. CDR3 DNA: TGTGCCAGCCTAGGACGAACGAACACCGGGGAGCTGTTTTTT.

This clonotype was seen more than once but under ten times. The chain is built from TRBV7-2 and TRBJ2-7; maybe TRBD2 (5 bases). Trimming stripped 3 bases from V and 2 bases from J, with 14 bases between. This CDR3 is 15 amino acids long. Per the germline V gene, CDR1 is SGHTA and CDR2 is FQGNSA. The CDR3 DNA follows: TGTGCCAGCAGCTTTGGTACGGACGGGACCTACGAGCAGTACTTC. Translating gives CASSFGTDGTYEQYF.

This clonotype was detected only a few times. V gene TRBV6-1 combines with J gene TRBJ2-1; no clear D. The CDR3 is made up of 12 amino acids. The V and J ends lost 8 bases and 6 bases respectively, with 11 bases between them. CDR1 is MNHNS, CDR2 SASEGT, per germline. CDR3 sequence (DNA): TGTGCCAGCCGATTCAGTAGCAATGAGCAGTTCTTC. Protein product: CASRFSSNEQFF.

The count of this clonotype is one. At one boundary the junction diverges from the germline segment, which might be a read error. This rearrangement joins TRBV25-1 to TRBJ1-5, with TRBD1 matching over 10 bases. The CDR3 runs 15 residues. The germline V gene has CDR1 MGHDK and CDR2 SYGVNS. Here the CDR3 reads CASSESGQGGQPRHF. The CDR3 DNA follows: TGTGCCAGCAGTGAATCCGGACAGGGGGGGCAGCCCCGGCATTTT.

The table lists this clonotype with many counts. The V call is TRBV20-1, the J call TRBJ2-7; no clear D. Trimming took 5 bases from V and 4 from J, leaving 12 bases between them. The germline V gene has CDR1 DFQATT and CDR2 SNEGSKA (reference sequence). This CDR3 is built from 12 residues. The CDR3 DNA reads as TGCAGTGCTCCTCCCGCTGATTACGAGCAGTACTTC. This codes for CSAPPADYEQYF.

This clonotype was found a few times. V gene TRBV6-5 combines with J gene TRBJ2-7; D is ambiguous. CDR3 length equals 15 residues. Trimming cost V 1 base and J 6 bases, with 16 bases left between them. In germline, CDR1 is MNHEY, CDR2 SVGAGI. CDR3 sequence reads: CASSYLVDPGGEQYF. The DNA for the CDR3 is TGTGCCAGCAGTTACTTGGTGGATCCCGGCGGCGAGCAGTACTTC.